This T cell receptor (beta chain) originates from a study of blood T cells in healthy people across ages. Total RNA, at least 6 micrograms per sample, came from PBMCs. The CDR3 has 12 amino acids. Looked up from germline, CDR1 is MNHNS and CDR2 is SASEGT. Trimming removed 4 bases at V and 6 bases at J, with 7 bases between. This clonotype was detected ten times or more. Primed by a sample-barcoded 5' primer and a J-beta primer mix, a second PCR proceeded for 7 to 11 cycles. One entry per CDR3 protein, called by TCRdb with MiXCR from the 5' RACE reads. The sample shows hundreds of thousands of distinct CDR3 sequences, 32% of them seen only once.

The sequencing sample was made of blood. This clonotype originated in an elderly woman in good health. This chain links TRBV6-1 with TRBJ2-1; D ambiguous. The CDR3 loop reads CASSARLNEQFF. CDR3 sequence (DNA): TGTGCCAGCAGTGCCCGCCTCAATGAGCAGTTCTTC.